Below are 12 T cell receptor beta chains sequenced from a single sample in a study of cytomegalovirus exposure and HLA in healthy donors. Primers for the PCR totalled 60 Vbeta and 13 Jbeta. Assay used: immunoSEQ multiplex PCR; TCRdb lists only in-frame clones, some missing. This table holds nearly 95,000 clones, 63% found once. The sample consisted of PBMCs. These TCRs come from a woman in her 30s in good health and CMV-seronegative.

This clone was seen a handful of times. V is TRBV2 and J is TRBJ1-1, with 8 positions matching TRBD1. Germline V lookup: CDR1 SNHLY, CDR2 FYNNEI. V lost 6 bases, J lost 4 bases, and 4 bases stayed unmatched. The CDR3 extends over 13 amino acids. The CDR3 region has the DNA TGTGCCAGCAGGACAGGGGAGGCCACTGAAGCTTTCTTT. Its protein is CASRTGEATEAFF.

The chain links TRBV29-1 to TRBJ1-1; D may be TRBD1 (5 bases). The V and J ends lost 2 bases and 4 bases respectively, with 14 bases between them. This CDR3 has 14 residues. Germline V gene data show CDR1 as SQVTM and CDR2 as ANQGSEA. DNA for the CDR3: TGCAGCGTTGAAATAGGCAGGGTGGGCACTGAAGCTTTCTTT. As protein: CSVEIGRVGTEAFF.

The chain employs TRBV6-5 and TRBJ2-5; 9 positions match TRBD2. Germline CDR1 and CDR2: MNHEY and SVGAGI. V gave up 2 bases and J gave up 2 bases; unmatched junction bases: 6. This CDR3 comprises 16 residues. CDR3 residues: CASSYGASGEQETQYF. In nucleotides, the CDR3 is TGTGCCAGCAGTTACGGGGCTAGCGGGGAACAAGAGACCCAGTACTTC.

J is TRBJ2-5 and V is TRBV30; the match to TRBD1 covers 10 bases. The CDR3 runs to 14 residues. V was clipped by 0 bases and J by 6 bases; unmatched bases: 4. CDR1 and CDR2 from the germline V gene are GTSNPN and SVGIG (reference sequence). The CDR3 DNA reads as TGTGCCTGGAGTGTCGGGGACAGGGGCCAGACCCAGTACTTC. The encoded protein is CAWSVGDRGQTQYF.

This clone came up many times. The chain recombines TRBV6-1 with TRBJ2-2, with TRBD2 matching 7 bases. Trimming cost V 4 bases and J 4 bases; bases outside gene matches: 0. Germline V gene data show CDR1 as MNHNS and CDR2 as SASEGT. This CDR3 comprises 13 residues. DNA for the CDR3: TGTGCCAGCAGTGGGGGGGGCACCGGGGAGCTGTTTTTT. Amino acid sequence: CASSGGGTGELFF.

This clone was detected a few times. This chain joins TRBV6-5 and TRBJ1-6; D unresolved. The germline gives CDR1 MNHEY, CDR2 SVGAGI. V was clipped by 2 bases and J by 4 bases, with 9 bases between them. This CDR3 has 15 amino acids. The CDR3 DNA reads TGTGCCAGCAGTTACGGGCAGGTTTATAATTCACCCCTCCACTTT. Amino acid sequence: CASSYGQVYNSPLHF.

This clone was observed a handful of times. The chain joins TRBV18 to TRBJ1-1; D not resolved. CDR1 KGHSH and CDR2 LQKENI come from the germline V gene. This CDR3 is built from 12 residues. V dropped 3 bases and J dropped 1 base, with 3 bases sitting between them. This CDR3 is CASSPKNTEAFF. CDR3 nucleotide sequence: TGTGCCAGCTCACCTAAGAACACTGAAGCTTTCTTT.

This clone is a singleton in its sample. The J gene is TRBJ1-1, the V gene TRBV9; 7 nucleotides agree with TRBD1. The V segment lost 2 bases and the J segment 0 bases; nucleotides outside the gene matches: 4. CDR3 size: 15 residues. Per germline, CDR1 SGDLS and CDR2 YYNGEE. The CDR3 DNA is TGTGCCAGCAGCGTGAGGGACAGTATGAACACTGAAGCTTTCTTT. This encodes CASSVRDSMNTEAFF.

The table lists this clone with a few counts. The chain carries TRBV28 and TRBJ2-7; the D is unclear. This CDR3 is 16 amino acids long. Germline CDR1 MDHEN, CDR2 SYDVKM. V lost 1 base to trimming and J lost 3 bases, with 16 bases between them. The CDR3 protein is CASSLLPSVTLYEQYF. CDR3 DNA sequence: TGTGCCAGCAGTTTATTGCCCAGTGTTACCCTCTACGAGCAGTACTTC.

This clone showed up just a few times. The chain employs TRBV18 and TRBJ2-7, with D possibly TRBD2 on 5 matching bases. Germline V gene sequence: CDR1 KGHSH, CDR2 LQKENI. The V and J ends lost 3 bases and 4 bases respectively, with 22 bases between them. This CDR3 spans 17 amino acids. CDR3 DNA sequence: TGTGCCAGCTCACCCGAGATCACATTCTATCGGACTTACGAGCAGTACTTC. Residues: CASSPEITFYRTYEQYF.

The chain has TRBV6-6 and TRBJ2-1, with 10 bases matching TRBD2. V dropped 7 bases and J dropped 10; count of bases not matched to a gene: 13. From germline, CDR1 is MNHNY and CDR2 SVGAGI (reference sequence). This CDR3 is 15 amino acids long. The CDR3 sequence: CASIQPGLASSEQFF. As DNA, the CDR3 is TGTGCCAGCATCCAGCCGGGACTAGCGAGTTCCGAGCAGTTCTTC.

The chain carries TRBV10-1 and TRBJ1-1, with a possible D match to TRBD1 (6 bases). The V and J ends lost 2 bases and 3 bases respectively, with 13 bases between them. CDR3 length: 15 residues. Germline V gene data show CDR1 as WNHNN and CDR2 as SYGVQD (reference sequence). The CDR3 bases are TGCGCCAGCAGTGAGGTACAGGGTGTGGACACTGAAGCTTTCTTT. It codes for CASSEVQGVDTEAFF.